This is a list of T cell receptor beta chains from one sample in a study of blood T cell repertoires in COVID-19. Here immunoSEQ multiplex PCR was the method, and the copy in TCRdb shows in-frame clones only, minus some. The data hold about 520,000 clones, with approximately 83% observed a single time. Sequenced: peripheral blood. The receptors here all came from a human donor in a cohort sampled during active COVID-19. Each CDR3 is given without its conserved first and last residue. Fields, in order: V gene, J gene, CDR3 protein.

v_call: TRBV9
j_call: TRBJ2-7
cdr3_aa: ASSVTGDGPHLAYEQY

v_call: TRBV4-3
j_call: TRBJ2-5
cdr3_aa: ASSQDLTTQETQY

v_call: TRBV15
j_call: TRBJ2-1
cdr3_aa: ATSREELALSYNEQF

v_call: TRBV30
j_call: TRBJ2-3
cdr3_aa: AWSVRVTDTQY

v_call: TRBV5-1
j_call: TRBJ2-1
cdr3_aa: ASSLGDRGPYNEQF

v_call: TRBV7-8
j_call: TRBJ2-7
cdr3_aa: ASSLSPSGDYEQY

v_call: TRBV12-3/TRBV12-4
j_call: TRBJ1-5
cdr3_aa: ASSQAMNQPQH

v_call: TRBV6-5
j_call: TRBJ1-4
cdr3_aa: ASNPRDKGEKLF

v_call: TRBV11-3
j_call: TRBJ2-1
cdr3_aa: ASSLLYDTSGRRNEQF

v_call: TRBV5-8
j_call: TRBJ1-2
cdr3_aa: ASSLEGQTYGYT

v_call: TRBV27
j_call: TRBJ2-1
cdr3_aa: ASSVQGLAGLYSYNEQF

v_call: TRBV6-5
j_call: TRBJ1-5
cdr3_aa: ASSGDRDQPQH

v_call: TRBV27
j_call: TRBJ1-5
cdr3_aa: ASSGEDRGLRQPQH

v_call: TRBV18
j_call: TRBJ2-5
cdr3_aa: ASSPSTGDWETQY

v_call: TRBV4-1
j_call: TRBJ1-4
cdr3_aa: ASSQGEREGKLF

v_call: TRBV6-6
j_call: TRBJ1-4
cdr3_aa: ASSYSDRVGEKLF

v_call: TRBV15
j_call: TRBJ2-3
cdr3_aa: ATSRDSSSGTRDTQY

v_call: TRBV30
j_call: TRBJ2-7
cdr3_aa: AWSNTPDSSSYEQY

v_call: TRBV10-3
j_call: TRBJ2-1
cdr3_aa: AISDGGSSYNEQF